This T cell receptor beta chain was recorded in a study of cytomegalovirus exposure and HLA in healthy donors. 13 Jbeta primers and 60 Vbeta primers were used for the PCR. Using immunoSEQ multiplex PCR, the repertoire was profiled, and TCRdb retains in-frame clones only, with some absent. The repertoire holds around 150,000 clones, more than 75% seen once, with 1.5% in the top ten. The CDR3 extends over 16 amino acids. V was pared by 0 bases and J by 2 bases, with 17 bases between. Germline V gene lookup returns CDR1 SQVTM and CDR2 ANQGSEA. This chain uses TRBV29-1 with TRBJ2-7; TRBD2 might be the D (6 bases). The clonotype originates from a girl between 5 and 17 years old in good health and CMV-seropositive. The sequenced sample was PBMCs. The CDR3 here is CSVEDRAGTNTYEQYF. The DNA of the CDR3 is TGCAGCGTTGAAGATCGGGCGGGGACCAACACCTACGAGCAGTACTTC.